These 26 T cell receptor beta chains were sequenced from one sample in a study of molecular identifiers for immune sequencing clone quantification. TCRdb itself ran the PCR reads through MiXCR, one entry per CDR3 protein. The sample has about 510,000 distinct CDR3 sequences; 25% are singletons. Sequencing input: naive CD8+ T cells from blood, with Jurkat cell RNA spiked in. The subset here: FACS-sorted CD8+CD4-CCR7+CD45RA+ naive T cells. Every receptor here comes from a human donor in good health. Some libraries in this study had Jurkat cell RNA spiked in.

The genes are TRBV20-1 and TRBJ2-3, with 11 nucleotides matching TRBD2. The CDR3 extends over 19 amino acids. Germline CDR1 and CDR2: DFQATT and SNEGSKA (reference sequence). V shed 0 bases and J 0 bases; nucleotides not matched to a gene: 11. CDR3 in DNA: TGCAGTGCTAGAGATGAGTATACTAGCGGGGGCTCTAGCACAGATACGCAGTATTTT. It codes for CSARDEYTSGGSSTDTQYF.

This rearrangement joins TRBV7-9 to TRBJ2-7; 7 bases fit TRBD1. The CDR3 contains 15 residues. Germline trimming cut 11 bases from V and 1 base from J; bases unmatched to any gene: 14. Per germline, CDR1 SEHNR and CDR2 FQNEAQ (reference sequence). CDR3 nucleotide sequence: TGTGCCGGGGAAAAACAGGGGCCGTATTCCTACGAGCAGTACTTC. The encoded protein is CAGEKQGPYSYEQYF.

This clonotype was seen more than once but under ten times. The chain employs TRBV27 and TRBJ2-7; D might be TRBD1 (6 bases). Per the germline V gene, CDR1 is MNHEY and CDR2 is SMNVEV (reference sequence). The CDR3 extends over 14 amino acids. V was trimmed by 4 bases and J by 3 bases, leaving 13 bases between them. The DNA for the CDR3 is TGTGCCAGCAGTTCGTTCAGGGACAACTACGAGCAGTACTTC. Its translation is CASSSFRDNYEQYF.

This clonotype was recorded a few times. DNA of the CDR3: TGTGCCAGTAGTCTAAGATTTGGGTACAATGAGCAGTTCTTC. Translating gives CASSLRFGYNEQFF. The chain is built from TRBV19 and TRBJ2-1; D remains unclear. In germline, CDR1 is LNHDA, CDR2 SQIVND (reference sequence). The V end lost 5 bases, the J end lost 4 bases, and 12 bases lay between the germline ends. The CDR3 runs 14 residues.

This sequence joins TRBV7-8 and TRBJ2-1; 7 nucleotides align to TRBD1. Per the germline V gene, CDR1 is SGHVS and CDR2 is FQNEAQ. This CDR3 is built from 17 residues. V shed 1 base, J shed 0 bases, and the junction held 6 bases outside the gene matches. The CDR3 region has the DNA TGTGCCAGCAGCTTAGTAAGCAGGGGGAGCTCCTACAATGAGCAGTTCTTC. This codes for CASSLVSRGSSYNEQFF. The full variable domain, rest sourced from reference TRBV7-8 and TRBJ2-1, is GAGVSQSPRYKVAKRGQDVALRCDPISGHVSLFWYQQALGQGPEFLTYFQNEAQLDKSGLPSDRFFAERPEGSVSTLKIQRTQQEDSAVYLCASSLVSRGSSYNEQFFGPGTRLTVL.

At least ten counts were recorded for this clonotype. The V gene is TRBV4-2, the J gene TRBJ2-7, with D uncertain. The ends were cut back, 0 bases at V and 3 bases at J, with 6 bases in the middle. Germline V gene sequence: CDR1 LGHNA, CDR2 YNFKEQ. The CDR3 covers 13 residues. The CDR3 coding sequence is TGTGCCAGCAGCCAAGATAACAGCTACGAGCAGTACTTC. Translation: CASSQDNSYEQYF.

This clonotype was recorded many times. The V gene is TRBV6-6, the J gene TRBJ2-7; D possibly corresponds to TRBD1 (6 bases). This CDR3 is built from 14 residues. The V gene's germline CDR1 is MNHNY and CDR2 SVGAGI (reference sequence). Trimming left V 4 bases short and J 2 bases short, with 12 bases between. CDR3 residues: CASSFYRETYEQYF. The CDR3 bases are TGTGCCAGCAGTTTTTACAGGGAAACCTACGAGCAGTACTTC.

Comments on this clonotype: This clone may be a read error of a much larger clone one base away. The CDR3 does not close with the conserved phenylalanine or tryptophan, likely indicating a read error. The chain is built from TRBV20-1 and TRBJ2-7; 10 bases line up with TRBD2. Germline V gene lookup returns CDR1 DFQATT and CDR2 SNEGSKA (reference sequence). The CDR3 has 16 amino acids. The ends lost 0 bases at V and 2 bases at J; junction bases unmatched: 7. The DNA of the CDR3 is TGCAGTGCTAGAGAACCCCGACTAGCGGGTGCCTACGAGCAGTACCTC. Encoded protein: CSAREPRLAGAYEQYL.

Details on this clonotype: One junction end does not reproduce the germline sequence, and a read error may be involved. V gene TRBV7-7 combines with J gene TRBJ2-3; D remains unclear. This CDR3 has 14 residues. CDR1 is SSHAT, CDR2 FNYEAQ, per germline (reference sequence). The CDR3 DNA follows: TGTGTCAGCAGCTTAGTTGGGGGCACAGATACGCAGTATTTT. Protein: CVSSLVGGTDTQYF.

About this clonotype: Sequence at one end of the junction differs from germline and may be a read error. The V gene is TRBV7-8, the J gene TRBJ2-3; TRBD2 matches 10 bases. The CDR3 has 18 residues. Germline loops: CDR1 SGHVS, CDR2 FQNEAQ. CDR3 sequence reads: CARRLAVAGGPAADTPYF. CDR3 coding DNA: TGTGCCCGCCGCTTAGCGGTAGCGGGGGGCCCCGCGGCGGATACGCCGTATTTT.

At least ten counts were recorded for this clonotype. V is TRBV6-2 or TRBV6-3 and J is TRBJ1-1; the D is unclear. The germline gives CDR1 MNHEY, CDR2 SVGEGT. V was clipped by 2 bases and J by 2 bases, with 9 bases between them. The CDR3 length is 14 residues. This CDR3 reads CASSYGRLNTEAFF. The CDR3 nucleotides read TGTGCCAGCAGTTACGGCAGGCTTAACACTGAAGCTTTCTTT.

The chain couples TRBV2 to TRBJ1-6; D is unclear. Trimming left V 3 bases short and J 0 bases short, with 6 bases between. Germline V gives CDR1 SNHLY, CDR2 FYNNEI. This CDR3 has 15 residues. The CDR3 here is CASSDVISYNSPLHF. For the CDR3, the DNA is TGTGCCAGCAGTGATGTCATCTCCTATAATTCACCCCTCCACTTT.

This chain connects TRBV19 to TRBJ2-2, with D maybe TRBD1 (6 bases). V was clipped by 3 bases and J by 7 bases, with 15 bases between them. The CDR3 runs 15 residues. CDR1 and CDR2 (germline): LNHDA, SQIVND (reference sequence). CDR3 in DNA: TGTGCCAGTAGTATTTTTGCAGGGGATAACGGGGAGCTGTTTTTT. It is translated as CASSIFAGDNGELFF.

The V gene is TRBV2, the J gene TRBJ1-1; no firm D call. The V and J ends lost 2 bases and 0 bases respectively, with 13 bases between them. The V gene's germline CDR1 is SNHLY and CDR2 FYNNEI. The CDR3 spans 16 residues. Here the CDR3 reads CASSEIGPDLNTEAFF. The CDR3 nucleotides are TGTGCCAGCAGTGAAATCGGGCCAGACTTGAACACTGAAGCTTTCTTT. The whole variable domain, filled in from reference TRBV2 and TRBJ1-1, reads EPEVTQTPSHQVTQMGQEVILRCVPISNHLYFYWYRQILGQKVEFLVSFYNNEISEKSEIFDDQFSVERPDGSNFTLKIRSTKLEDSAMYFCASSEIGPDLNTEAFFGQGTRLTVV.

The chain is built from TRBV19 and TRBJ1-5; D is perhaps TRBD1 (5 bases). Trimming shortened V by 4 bases and J by 2 bases, and 12 bases separated the two germline ends. Germline CDR1 is LNHDA and CDR2 is SQIVND (reference sequence). The CDR3 consists of 15 residues. CDR3: CASSTGFIGNQPQHF. The CDR3 coding sequence is TGTGCCAGTAGTACAGGGTTTATTGGCAATCAGCCCCAGCATTTT.

The chain couples TRBV30 to TRBJ2-1; 8 bases are shared with TRBD1. CDR1 is GTSNPN and CDR2 is SVGIG in the germline V gene (reference sequence). The CDR3 length is 14 residues. V lost 5 bases, J lost 9 bases, and 12 bases stayed unmatched. Here the CDR3 DNA reads TGTGCCTGGGAAGGAAACAGGGGGTCCGGTGAGCAGTTCTTC. This gives the protein CAWEGNRGSGEQFF.

This clonotype was seen ten or more times. The gene calls are TRBV7-9 and TRBJ2-7, with D tentatively TRBD1 (6 bases). In germline, CDR1 is SEHNR, CDR2 FQNEAQ (reference sequence). Trimming took 3 bases from V and 5 from J, leaving 8 bases between them. This CDR3 comprises 12 residues. CDR3 bases: TGTGCCAGCAGCTTGACAGGCCACGAGCAGTACTTC. Amino acid sequence: CASSLTGHEQYF.

This clonotype was seen at least ten times. The rearrangement links TRBV7-8 to TRBJ2-1; D remains unclear. The V gene's germline CDR1 is SGHVS and CDR2 FQNEAQ. CDR3 length equals 17 residues. Trimming removed 2 bases at V and 6 bases at J, with 20 bases between. The CDR3 loop reads CASSLLGDLRSSNEQFF. DNA for the CDR3: TGTGCCAGCAGCTTATTGGGTGATCTAAGAAGTTCCAATGAGCAGTTCTTC.

Many counts were recorded for this clonotype. The V call is TRBV27, the J call TRBJ1-5, with 7 bases lining up with TRBD1. This CDR3 is built from 14 residues. Germline trimming cut 5 bases from V and 4 bases from J; bases unmatched to any gene: 5. Germline V CDR1 and CDR2: MNHEY, SMNVEV (reference sequence). CDR3 region: CASSNRGLNQPQHF. The CDR3 DNA reads as TGTGCCAGCAGTAACAGGGGCCTTAATCAGCCCCAGCATTTT.

This chain joins TRBV28 and TRBJ2-7; D not certain. Germline CDR1 MDHEN, CDR2 SYDVKM. The CDR3 has 15 residues. Trimming took 5 bases from V and 0 from J, leaving 14 bases between them. The CDR3 DNA follows: TGTGCCAGCAGTCCGAGGCAGGATTTCTCCTACGAGCAGTACTTC. Protein product: CASSPRQDFSYEQYF.

This clonotype appeared many times. The chain uses TRBV5-5 and TRBJ1-1; the match to TRBD1 covers 7 bases. CDR1 and CDR2 from the germline V gene are SGHKS and YYEKEE (reference sequence). CDR3 length: 14 amino acids. Trimming removed 2 bases from V and 3 bases from J; junction bases left unmatched: 4. CDR3 DNA: TGTGCCAGCAGCTTAGACACAGGGGACACTGAAGCTTTCTTT. It encodes CASSLDTGDTEAFF.

The chain employs TRBV7-9 and TRBJ2-7; 10 nucleotides line up with TRBD1. Unmatched junction bases numbered 4, after V lost 0 bases and J lost 2 bases. CDR1 and CDR2 from the germline V gene are SEHNR and FQNEAQ (reference sequence). The CDR3 runs 16 residues. CDR3 sequence reads: CASSLAYGTGAYEQYF. CDR3 nucleotides: TGTGCCAGCAGCTTAGCTTATGGGACAGGGGCCTACGAGCAGTACTTC.

On this clonotype: A much larger clone sits a single nucleotide away, making a read error possible. This sequence joins TRBV6-2 or TRBV6-3 and TRBJ1-5; D not resolved. This CDR3 is 14 amino acids long. Germline V gene sequence: CDR1 MNHEY, CDR2 SVGEGT. The CDR3 sequence: CVSVPALGIQPQHF. CDR3 in DNA: TGTGTCAGCGTTCCTGCCTTGGGTATTCAGCCCCAGCATTTT.

This chain joins TRBV5-1 and TRBJ2-7; the D gene is possibly TRBD2 (6 bases). The CDR3 has 18 residues. V was cut by 0 bases and J by 2 bases, with 21 bases left in between. From germline, CDR1 is SGHRS and CDR2 YFSETQ. This CDR3 reads CASSLESGRLARPYEQYF. The CDR3 DNA sequence: TGCGCCAGCAGCTTGGAGTCCGGGCGGCTAGCGCGACCCTACGAGCAGTACTTC.

The table lists this clonotype with many counts. The chain has TRBV2 and TRBJ1-1; D is possibly TRBD1 (5 bases). This CDR3 is built from 15 residues. CDR1 is SNHLY and CDR2 is FYNNEI in the germline V gene. Trimming pared 6 bases from V and 3 bases from J, leaving 17 bases between. In DNA form, the CDR3 reads TGTGCCAGCAGCGGGTCGGCAGGGAGGTACACTGAAGCTTTCTTT. Protein sequence: CASSGSAGRYTEAFF.

In its sample, this clonotype was seen many times. The chain is built from TRBV13 and TRBJ1-1; TRBD1 is a possible D gene (5 bases). The length of the CDR3 is 15 residues. The germline CDR1 and CDR2 sequences are PRHDT and FYEKMQ (reference sequence). V gave up 4 bases and J gave up 0 bases, with 12 bases separating them. This CDR3 reads CASSSKGILNTEAFF. The DNA for the CDR3 is TGTGCCAGCAGCTCGAAGGGGATCCTGAACACTGAAGCTTTCTTT.